This TCR beta chain came from a study of early T cells in non-severe SARS-CoV-2 infection (dated by TCRdb to the early 2020s). For the study in its entirety: Because TCR sequencing relied on bulk RNA taken from unsorted whole blood, pairing of alpha and beta chains was not possible.

Libraries were made using 5' RACE. Sequencing relied on a NextSeq 500. The TCR library protocol attached unique molecular identifiers to individual cDNA molecules to correct for sequencing error and PCR bias. Sequencing covered both TCR alpha and beta chains, and within each sample the abundances of alpha and beta sequences were tightly co-correlated. Under the source paper's analysis protocol: V gene, J gene and CDR3 annotation of TCR sequences was performed with Decombinator V4. Expanded TCRs were defined as changing significantly between any two time points under a Poisson model with p below 0.0001. Abundances of TCRs were expressed as counts per million after normalisation to the total number of TCRs sequenced in each sample. TRAV1-2 paired with TRAJ12, TRAJ20 or TRAJ33 defined MAIT TCRs, while TRAV10 paired with TRAJ18 defined iNKT TCRs. VDJdb, accessed on 1 November 2021, was searched for TCRs annotated for CMV, EBV and SARS-CoV-2, and TCRs annotated for more than one antigen were excluded. TCRdb took the public reads, trimmed them with fastp at Q25, ran MiXCR for clone calling and kept in-frame beta chains. Identical CDR3 protein sequences are pooled into one entry, listed with their most common genes and DNA. The V and J calls come from TCRdb's annotation, not from the publication. The table for this sample lists 70,000 or so distinct CDR3 sequences; 10% of them were counted only once. Of the sample, under 10% is held by the ten largest clones.

The study at large found these results: Matching against VDJdb was skewed toward anti-spike CD8 responses, likely underestimated virus-specific expansions, and missed private and CD4 specificities.

According to the germline V gene (reference sequence), CDR1 reads DFQATT and CDR2 reads SNEGSKA. V is reduced by 1 base and J by 3 bases, leaving a spacing of 16 bases between them. The CDR3 starts with the cysteine, ends with the phenylalanine, and has 15 residues. This entry keeps only the CDR3 DNA: 45 bases, framed from base 1. Set within a cohort of healthcare workers in London, UK, this nested case-control study involved weekly PCR testing of nasopharyngeal swabs along with blood sampling. Healthcare workers were enrolled in the week of the UK lockdown, from 23 to 31 March 2020, and were followed every week for up to roughly 16 weeks. In this sample, this clonotype turned up a few times. Its antigen is unknown. The record has no base qualities; no much larger clone is one base away.

The clonotype was recovered from an adult who was a healthcare worker with PCR-confirmed SARS-CoV-2 infection or an uninfected control (not recorded which). This material consisted of whole blood, taken at baseline. This receptor chain uses TRBV20-1 and TRBJ2-7, with no confidently assigned D gene. The DNA is as follows: TGCAGTGCTAGAGTCAGGTCCCCGAGCAACTACGAGCAGTACTTC. Translated, this gives CSARVRSPSNYEQYF.